The 11 T cell receptor beta chains below all came from one sample that was sequenced in a study of T cells in Graves' hyperthyroidism and ophthalmopathy. Amplified TCR beta CDR3 regions derived from RNA transcripts. With the HTBI primer set, the TCR CDR3 went through a first round of RT-PCR. MiXCR, run by TCRdb on the multiplex PCR reads, gives a single entry per CDR3 protein. The sample has approximately 600,000 distinct CDR3 sequences, more than 20% seen once. The sample taken for sequencing was blood. Every receptor here comes from a man aged 30 to 39 with Graves' ophthalmopathy.

Many counts were recorded for this clonotype. The V gene is TRBV12-3 or TRBV12-4, the J gene TRBJ2-7; 10 bases line up with TRBD2. V trimming: 2 bases; J trimming: 5 bases; junction bases outside the gene matches: 12. There are 17 residues in the CDR3. CDR3 loop: CASSLNPHASGSHEQYF. In DNA form, the CDR3 reads TGTGCCAGCAGTTTAAACCCTCATGCTAGCGGGAGCCACGAGCAGTACTTC.

The rearrangement links TRBV4-2 to TRBJ1-4; D unclear. Germline loops: CDR1 LGHNA, CDR2 YNFKEQ. V dropped 0 bases and J dropped 2 bases, with 10 bases sitting between them. The CDR3 runs to 16 residues. CDR3 DNA: TGTGCCAGCAGCCAAGAAAGGACTTACACTAATGAAAAACTGTTTTTT. Translated, it gives CASSQERTYTNEKLFF.

The V and J genes are TRBV29-1 and TRBJ2-5; no firm D call. This CDR3 comprises 12 residues. V lost 6 bases and J lost 3, with 11 bases in between. In germline, CDR1 is SQVTM, CDR2 ANQGSEA. DNA for the CDR3: TGCAGCGTCCAAGGATCGGAAGAGACCCAGTACTTC. Translating it yields CSVQGSEETQYF. The full variable domain, completed using reference TRBV29-1 and TRBJ2-5, is SAVISQKPSRDICQRGTSLTIQCQVDSQVTMMFWYRQQPGQSLTLIATANQGSEATYESGFVIDKFPISRPNLTFSTLTVSNMSPEDSSIYLCSVQGSEETQYFGPGTRLLVL.

In this sample, this clonotype turned up a few times. The chain is built from TRBV7-9 and TRBJ1-2, with unresolved D. CDR3 length: 11 residues. Trimming pared 5 bases from V and 8 bases from J, leaving 9 bases between. CDR1 is SEHNR and CDR2 is FQNEAQ in the germline V gene (reference sequence). The CDR3 loop is CASSTPWGYTF. As DNA, the CDR3 is TGTGCCAGCAGCACCCCCTGGGGCTACACCTTC.

This clonotype was found many times. The chain carries TRBV5-1 and TRBJ2-3; 10 bases are a match to TRBD2. V was pared by 2 bases and J by 4 bases, with 16 bases of the junction left unmatched. Germline-derived CDR1 and CDR2 are SGHRS and YFSETQ. The CDR3 sequence is 19 residues long. The CDR3 here is CASSFAFRRLAGVPDTQYF. The CDR3 coding sequence is TGCGCCAGCAGCTTCGCATTTAGGCGGCTAGCGGGAGTCCCAGATACGCAGTATTTT.

The rearrangement links TRBV7-2 to TRBJ2-3, with 11 bases matching TRBD2. The germline CDR1 and CDR2 sequences are SGHTA and FQGNSA. The V segment lost 2 bases and the J segment 6 bases; nucleotides outside the gene matches: 10. The length of the CDR3 is 17 residues. The CDR3 bases are TGTGCCAGCAGCTTACTTCTACTAGCGGGAGATTTGGATACGCAGTATTTT. It is translated as CASSLLLLAGDLDTQYF.

This clonotype was seen repeatedly, ten times or more. CDR3 DNA sequence: TGTGCCAGCAGCCTTGGACTAGCGGGAGGGAGGGAGCAGTACTTC. Residues: CASSLGLAGGREQYF. This chain joins TRBV7-2 and TRBJ2-7, with 15 bases that match TRBD2. Germline CDR1 SGHTA, CDR2 FQGNSA. This CDR3 has 15 residues. Losses at the gene ends were 5 bases for V and 7 bases for J; bases not matched to a gene: 6.

This clonotype was seen many times. This chain uses TRBV20-1 with TRBJ1-1; 9 nucleotides match TRBD1. Trimming cost V 0 bases and J 5 bases; bases outside gene matches: 10. The CDR3 length is 16 residues. Per germline, CDR1 DFQATT and CDR2 SNEGSKA (reference sequence). The CDR3 is CSARDPPGTGRTEAFF. The CDR3 DNA is TGCAGTGCTAGAGATCCCCCAGGGACAGGGAGGACTGAAGCTTTCTTT.

The DNA of the CDR3 is TGTGCCAGCAGCCAGGGACAGGATGCAGATACGCAGTATTTT. It encodes CASSQGQDADTQYF. The chain recombines TRBV28 with TRBJ2-3, with TRBD1 identical over 8 bases. The CDR3 has 14 residues. Germline lookup yields CDR1 MDHEN and CDR2 SYDVKM. V gave up 6 bases and J gave up 4 bases; unmatched junction bases: 6.

The chain carries TRBV7-9 and TRBJ2-7; TRBD2 aligns across 8 bases. CDR3 length equals 15 residues. V dropped 4 bases and J dropped 3; count of bases not matched to a gene: 8. Looked up from germline, CDR1 is SEHNR and CDR2 is FQNEAQ (reference sequence). The CDR3 spells CASSSTTSGSYEQYF. The CDR3 region has the DNA TGTGCCAGCAGCTCTACAACTAGCGGAAGCTACGAGCAGTACTTC.

This chain connects TRBV13 to TRBJ2-1; 9 nucleotides match TRBD2. The CDR3 is 16 amino acids. Losses at the gene ends were 2 bases for V and 4 bases for J; bases not matched to a gene: 6. Germline V lookup: CDR1 PRHDT, CDR2 FYEKMQ (reference sequence). CDR3 DNA: TGTGCCAGCAGCTTAATGGCTAGCGGGGAATACAATGAGCAGTTCTTC. Protein product: CASSLMASGEYNEQFF.